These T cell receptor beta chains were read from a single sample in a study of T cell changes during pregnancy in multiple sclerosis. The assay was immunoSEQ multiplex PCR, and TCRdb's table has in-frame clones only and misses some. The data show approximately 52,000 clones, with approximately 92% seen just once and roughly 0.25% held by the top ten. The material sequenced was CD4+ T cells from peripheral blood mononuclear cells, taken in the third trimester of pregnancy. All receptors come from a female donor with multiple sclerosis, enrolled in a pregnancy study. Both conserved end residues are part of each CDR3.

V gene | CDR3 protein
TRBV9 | CASSVGLAGAESYEQYF
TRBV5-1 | CASSSLGVPGELFF
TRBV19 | CASSPTQNTEAFF
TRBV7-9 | CASSLARGTEQYF
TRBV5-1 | CASSLELVQETQYF
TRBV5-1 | CASGTTGTTGDTQYF
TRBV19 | CASAWGRRTEAFF
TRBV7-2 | CASSLAGTGRRGYTF
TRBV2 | CASSELGQGVDGYTF
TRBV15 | CATSRDPGEKLFF
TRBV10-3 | CAISYRGGTEAFF
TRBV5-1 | CASSLTQGTDTQYF
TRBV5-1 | CASSTTAGGDEQYF
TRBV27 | CASRTDRGHSEAFF
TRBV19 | CASSPSGGNQPQHF
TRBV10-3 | CAISESTGPTFF
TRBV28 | CASSLPTGGGGDEQYF
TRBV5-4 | CASSPGQGETQYF
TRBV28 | CASTTLYGYTF
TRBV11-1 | CASSWSRGPGTEAFF
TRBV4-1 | CASSPRQGKGGNGLNTEAFF
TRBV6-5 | CASSPTGTGTHEQYF
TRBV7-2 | CASSLYGSQFNSPLHF
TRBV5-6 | CASSPGLAESYEQYF